Following are 18 T cell receptor beta chains from one sample sequenced in a study of T cells in localized non-small cell lung cancer. Sequencing was performed with immunoSEQ multiplex PCR; in TCRdb, only in-frame clones are kept and a portion is missing. The sample consists of 12,000 to 15,000 clones, approximately 83% of them appearing once. The sample in question was peripheral blood, obtained before any cancer treatment. Receptors originate from a female donor aged 60 or older with stage I squamous cell lung carcinoma.

The chain has TRBV28 and TRBJ1-2; TRBD1 matches 11 bases. CDR3 length: 14 residues. Germline CDR1 reads MDHEN; CDR2 reads SYDVKM. The junction had 8 bases not matched to a gene; V was cut back by 6 bases and J by 8 bases. In DNA form, the CDR3 reads TGTGCCAGCAGACCCTGGACAGGGGGCTGGGGCTACACCTTC. It codes for CASRPWTGGWGYTF.

The CDR3, as DNA: TGTGCCAGCAGCTCCTGGACAGGGAGCTATGGCTACACCTTC. This sequence encodes CASSSWTGSYGYTF. J is TRBJ1-2 and V is TRBV7-8; 8 positions agree with TRBD1. The length of the CDR3 is 14 residues. Germline V gene sequence: CDR1 SGHVS, CDR2 FQNEAQ. After removal of 4 bases from V and 4 bases from J, the junction contained 5 bases not matched to a gene.

This chain links TRBV5-1 with TRBJ1-2, with TRBD1 matching over 8 bases. Trimming removed 0 bases from V and 8 bases from J; junction bases left unmatched: 9. CDR3 size: 15 residues. Germline-derived CDR1 and CDR2 are SGHRS and YFSETQ. CDR3 residues: CASSLAGTGARGYTF. In nucleotides, the CDR3 is TGCGCCAGCAGCTTGGCGGGGACAGGAGCTCGGGGCTACACCTTC.

The chain links TRBV7-2 to TRBJ2-2, with D perhaps TRBD2 (6 bases). CDR1 SGHTA and CDR2 FQGNSA come from the germline V gene. V shed 2 bases and J shed 7 bases, with 14 bases lying between them. The CDR3 runs to 15 residues. In DNA form, the CDR3 reads TGTGCCAGCAGCTTAAGGGCGGGGTCTAGCGGGGAGCTGTTTTTT. Its translation is CASSLRAGSSGELFF. Together with reference TRBV7-2 and TRBJ2-2, the CDR3 gives the full variable domain: GAGVSQSPSNKVTEKGKDVELRCDPISGHTALYWYRQSLGQGLEFLIYFQGNSAPDKSGLPSDRFSAERTGGSVSTLTIQRTQQEDSAVYLCASSLRAGSSGELFFGEGSRLTVL.

The CDR3 DNA reads TGTGCCAGCAGCTTGGCCGGCCAGGGTAACTCCTACGAGCAGTACTTC. As protein: CASSLAGQGNSYEQYF. V usage is TRBV5-6 and J usage is TRBJ2-7; D possibly corresponds to TRBD1 (5 bases). The CDR3 sequence is 16 residues long. V was trimmed by 0 bases and J by 0 bases, leaving 13 bases between them. CDR1 and CDR2 from the germline V gene are SGHDT and YYEEEE.

V gene TRBV5-8 combines with J gene TRBJ2-2; 8 bases are shared with TRBD1. The junction had 5 bases not matched to a gene; V was cut back by 4 bases and J by 0 bases. CDR3 length: 16 amino acids. Germline V gives CDR1 SGHTS, CDR2 YDEGEE. The CDR3 region is CASSAWTGTNTGELFF. The CDR3 DNA reads as TGTGCCAGCAGCGCGTGGACAGGGACGAACACCGGGGAGCTGTTTTTT.

This chain connects TRBV4-3 to TRBJ2-2; TRBD1 agrees at 8 bases. Germline V gene lookup returns CDR1 LGHNA and CDR2 YSLEER. There are 14 residues in the CDR3. The ends lost 3 bases at V and 7 bases at J; junction bases unmatched: 4. The DNA for the CDR3 is TGCGCCAGCAGCCAGGGACAGGTGGACGGGGAGCTGTTTTTT. This encodes CASSQGQVDGELFF.

This chain uses TRBV30 with TRBJ2-1, with 9 positions matching TRBD1. The germline V gene encodes CDR1 GTSNPN and CDR2 SVGIG (reference sequence). V shed 3 bases, J shed 10 bases, and the junction held 16 bases outside the gene matches. CDR3 size: 16 residues. DNA of the CDR3: TGTGCCTGGAGGAGACCCGGGACAGGGAGGGTCGGGGAGCAGTTCTTC. Translation gives CAWRRPGTGRVGEQFF.

The chain recombines TRBV5-1 with TRBJ2-7; 9 nucleotides line up with TRBD1. The germline V gene encodes CDR1 SGHRS and CDR2 YFSETQ. The J segment lost 3 bases and the V segment lost 4 bases, leaving 5 bases of the junction unmatched. CDR3 length: 14 amino acids. CDR3 DNA sequence: TGCGCCAGCAGCCCGGGGGACAGGGTCTACGAGCAGTACTTC. Translating it yields CASSPGDRVYEQYF.

This clone has a handful of counts. The chain couples TRBV7-6 to TRBJ1-6, with 7 positions matching TRBD1. Germline assignment: CDR1 SGHVS and CDR2 FNYEAQ. This CDR3 contains 15 residues. The junction had 3 bases not matched to a gene; V was cut back by 0 bases and J by 7 bases. In nucleotides, the CDR3 is TGTGCCAGCAGCTTAGCCGACAGGGCGAATTCACCCCTCCACTTT. As protein: CASSLADRANSPLHF.

This clone was found once. The chain couples TRBV18 to TRBJ1-4, with D unclear. The CDR3 extends over 16 amino acids. Germline V CDR1 and CDR2: KGHSH, LQKENI. Trimming left V 3 bases short and J 2 bases short, with 13 bases between. This CDR3 is CASSPFRVSTNEKLFF. CDR3 in DNA: TGTGCCAGCTCACCTTTTCGGGTTTCGACTAATGAAAAACTGTTTTTT.

The J gene is TRBJ2-6, the V gene TRBV4-3; 7 bases are shared with TRBD1. CDR1 and CDR2 (germline): LGHNA, YSLEER. The V and J ends lost 0 bases and 1 base, in that order; junction bases with no gene match: 6. The CDR3 sequence is 18 residues long. CDR3 sequence reads: CASSQETGTDSGANVLTF. CDR3 coding DNA: TGCGCCAGCAGCCAAGAAACCGGGACAGATTCTGGGGCCAACGTCCTGACTTTC.

This clone was seen a handful of times. The chain is built from TRBV7-2 and TRBJ1-5; possibly TRBD1 for D (5 bases). Trimming removed 2 bases at V and 4 bases at J, with 12 bases between. In germline, CDR1 is SGHTA, CDR2 FQGNSA. The CDR3 spans 15 residues. The CDR3 bases are TGTGCCAGCAGCTTAACAACCGGGGCTAATCAGCCCCAGCATTTT. It specifies CASSLTTGANQPQHF. The whole variable domain, filled in from reference TRBV7-2 and TRBJ1-5, reads GAGVSQSPSNKVTEKGKDVELRCDPISGHTALYWYRQSLGQGLEFLIYFQGNSAPDKSGLPSDRFSAERTGGSVSTLTIQRTQQEDSAVYLCASSLTTGANQPQHFGDGTRLSIL.

This chain links TRBV7-9 with TRBJ2-5; D is unclear. V lost 5 bases and J lost 0, with 4 bases in between. This CDR3 region has 12 residues. Germline assignment: CDR1 SEHNR and CDR2 FQNEAQ (reference sequence). CDR3 sequence (DNA): TGTGCCAGCAGCGCCTACCAAGAGACCCAGTACTTC. This gives the protein CASSAYQETQYF.

This clone was seen just once. This sequence joins TRBV6-5 and TRBJ2-5, with 7 bases identical to TRBD2. The CDR3 runs to 13 residues. The germline CDR1 and CDR2 sequences are MNHEY and SVGAGI. The ends lost 6 bases at V and 8 bases at J; junction bases unmatched: 9. The CDR3 nucleotides read TGTGCCAGCAGCCAACCGGGACTACTTACCCAGTACTTC. Translated, it gives CASSQPGLLTQYF.

The chain links TRBV19 to TRBJ2-5; possibly TRBD1 for D (8 bases). The CDR3 loop spans 14 amino acids. The germline V gene has CDR1 LNHDA and CDR2 SQIVND (reference sequence). Trimming left V 5 bases short and J 4 bases short, with 14 bases between. The DNA of the CDR3 is TGTGCCAGTAGTGGTACAGGGGGGGGAGAGACCCAGTACTTC. Amino acids: CASSGTGGGETQYF.

The chain has TRBV10-3 and TRBJ2-1, with TRBD2 as a possible D gene (6 bases). The CDR3 runs to 15 residues. Trimming cost V 8 bases and J 4 bases, with 18 bases left between them. The V gene's germline CDR1 is ENHRY and CDR2 SYGVKD. The CDR3, as DNA: TGTGCCATCCGGAACGGGGGAGACTCATACAATGAGCAGTTCTTC. Amino acids: CAIRNGGDSYNEQFF.

The chain carries TRBV29-1 and TRBJ1-1, with 8 bases matching TRBD1. The germline CDR1 and CDR2 sequences are SQVTM and ANQGSEA. V gave up 5 bases and J gave up 4 bases; unmatched junction bases: 6. The CDR3 spans 13 residues. This chain's CDR3 is CSVKQGVGTEAFF. The CDR3 DNA sequence: TGCAGCGTTAAACAGGGGGTAGGCACTGAAGCTTTCTTT.